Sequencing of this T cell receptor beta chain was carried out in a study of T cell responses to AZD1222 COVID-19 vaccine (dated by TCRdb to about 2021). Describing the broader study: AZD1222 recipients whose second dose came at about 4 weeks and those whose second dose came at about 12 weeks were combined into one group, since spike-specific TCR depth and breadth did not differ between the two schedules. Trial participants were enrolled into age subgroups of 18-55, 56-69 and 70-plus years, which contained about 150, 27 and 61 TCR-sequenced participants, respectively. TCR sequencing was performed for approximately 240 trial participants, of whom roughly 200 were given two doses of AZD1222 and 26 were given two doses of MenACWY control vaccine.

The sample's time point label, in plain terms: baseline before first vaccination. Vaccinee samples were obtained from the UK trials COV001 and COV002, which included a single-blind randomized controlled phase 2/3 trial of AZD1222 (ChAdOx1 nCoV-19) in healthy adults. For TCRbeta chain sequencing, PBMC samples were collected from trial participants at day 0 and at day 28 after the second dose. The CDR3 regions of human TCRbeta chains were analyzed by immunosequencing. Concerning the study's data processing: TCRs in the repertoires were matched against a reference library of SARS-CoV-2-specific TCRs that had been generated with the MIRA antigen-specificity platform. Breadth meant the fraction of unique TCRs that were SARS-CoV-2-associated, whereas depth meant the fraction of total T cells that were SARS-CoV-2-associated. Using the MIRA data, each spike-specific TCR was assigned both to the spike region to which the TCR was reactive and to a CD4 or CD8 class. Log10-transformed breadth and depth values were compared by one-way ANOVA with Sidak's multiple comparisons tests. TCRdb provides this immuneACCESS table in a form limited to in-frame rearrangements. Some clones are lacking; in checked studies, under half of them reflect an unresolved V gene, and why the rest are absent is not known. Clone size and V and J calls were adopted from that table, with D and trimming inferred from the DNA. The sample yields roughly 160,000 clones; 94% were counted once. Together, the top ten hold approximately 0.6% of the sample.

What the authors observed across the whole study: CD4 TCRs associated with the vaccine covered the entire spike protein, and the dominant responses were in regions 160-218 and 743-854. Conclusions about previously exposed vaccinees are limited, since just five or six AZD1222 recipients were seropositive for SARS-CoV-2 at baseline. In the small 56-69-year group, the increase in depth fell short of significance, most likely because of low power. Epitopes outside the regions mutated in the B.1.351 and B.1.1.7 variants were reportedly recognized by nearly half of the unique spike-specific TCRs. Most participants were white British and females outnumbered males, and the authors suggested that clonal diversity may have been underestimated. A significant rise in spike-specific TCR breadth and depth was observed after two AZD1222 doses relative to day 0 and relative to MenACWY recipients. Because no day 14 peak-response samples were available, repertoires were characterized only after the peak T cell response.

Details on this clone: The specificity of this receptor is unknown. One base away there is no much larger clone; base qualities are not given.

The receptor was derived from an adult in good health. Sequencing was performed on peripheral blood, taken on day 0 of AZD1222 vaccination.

The CDR3 here reads CASSPMGSRNEQFF. The DNA is TGTGCCAGCAGCCCGATGGGAAGCCGCAATGAGCAGTTCTTC. This sequence uses TRBV13 and TRBJ2-1; too little of a D gene remains to name it. CDR1 and CDR2 are drawn from the germline V gene (reference sequence): PRHDT, FYEKMQ. Counted from cysteine to phenylalanine, this CDR3 has 14 amino acids. Only the CDR3 DNA stays, 42 bases, in frame from base 1. V is clipped by 5 bases and J by 6 bases, and the sequence between their germline boundaries is 14 bases long.